The 12 T cell receptor beta chains below come from one sample, sequenced in a study of blood T cell repertoires in COVID-19 (dated by TCRdb to about 2020). The library was produced with the immunoSEQ multiplex PCR assay. The table comes from immuneACCESS by way of TCRdb, which keeps in-frame sequences with V and J called. Part of the clones is missing from these tables; in studies checked, under half for an unresolved V gene and the rest for unknown reasons. A total of fewer than 250,000 clones appear in this sample, over 80% of them only once. About 7% of the sample rests with the top ten. Source material: PBMCs or T cells enriched from blood (not recorded which). Receptors originate from a woman in her thirties or forties who had recovered from COVID-19.

The chain has TRBV5-4 and TRBJ1-1; D unresolved. This CDR3 comprises 14 residues. Germline CDR1 and CDR2: SGHNT and YYREEE (reference sequence). V was trimmed by 6 bases and J by 1 base, leaving 13 bases between them. The CDR3 is CASTLDLGNTEAFF. The CDR3 nucleotides are TGTGCCAGCACCCTGGACTTGGGGAACACTGAAGCTTTCTTT. The whole variable domain, remainder taken from reference TRBV5-4 and TRBJ1-1, is ETGVTQSPTHLIKTRGQQVTLRCSSQSGHNTVSWYQQALGQGPQFIFQYYREEENGRGNFPPRFSGLQFPNYSSELNVNALELDDSALYLCASTLDLGNTEAFFGQGTRLTVV.

The rearrangement uses TRBV2 and TRBJ2-1; TRBD2 matches 9 bases. After removal of 6 bases from V and 0 bases from J, the junction contained 3 bases not matched to a gene. The germline V gene has CDR1 SNHLY and CDR2 FYNNEI. This CDR3 is built from 15 residues. The CDR3 nucleotides read TGTGCCAGCAGGGTTAGCGGGAGCTCCTACAATGAGCAGTTCTTC. Its translation: CASRVSGSSYNEQFF.

This chain connects TRBV9 to TRBJ1-6; D not resolved. Germline assignment: CDR1 SGDLS and CDR2 YYNGEE. The V and J ends lost 3 bases and 6 bases respectively, with 4 bases between them. The CDR3 spans 12 residues. CDR3 bases: TGTGCCAGCAGCGGAGCTAATTCACCCCTCCACTTT. It translates to CASSGANSPLHF.

This chain connects TRBV6-1 to TRBJ2-7; 9 bases are a match to TRBD2. Germline V gives CDR1 MNHNS, CDR2 SASEGT. This CDR3 has 15 amino acids. V lost 1 base and J lost 2; bases outside the gene matches: 3. The CDR3 coding sequence is TGTGCCAGCAGTGAAGGCGGGGGGGACCCCTACGAGCAGTACTTC. Residues: CASSEGGGDPYEQYF.

The rearrangement uses TRBV28 and TRBJ1-1, with 7 bases matching TRBD1. Trimming cost V 6 bases and J 7 bases; bases outside gene matches: 8. Germline CDR1 reads MDHEN; CDR2 reads SYDVKM. The CDR3 runs to 13 residues. The CDR3 is CASRPGTANEAFF. The CDR3 region has the DNA TGTGCCAGCAGACCTGGGACAGCCAATGAAGCTTTCTTT.

In its sample, this clone was seen once. The chain has TRBV24-1 and TRBJ2-1, with D uncertain. Germline values: CDR1 KGHDR, CDR2 SFDVKD. Deletions cut 0 bases from V and 8 bases from J, with 19 bases between. This CDR3 has 17 amino acids. CDR3 in DNA: TGTGCCACCAGTGATTTGGCTGGGCCATCACAACGCCATGAGCAGTTCTTC. Translated, it gives CATSDLAGPSQRHEQFF.

CDR3 loop: CATSRDKGLAGEQYF. CDR3 bases: TGTGCCACCAGCAGAGATAAGGGCCTAGCGGGGGAACAGTACTTC. J is TRBJ2-7 and V is TRBV15, with 10 bases identical to TRBD2. The CDR3 runs 15 residues. Trimming cost V 0 bases and J 10 bases; bases outside gene matches: 9. CDR1 is LNHNV and CDR2 is YYDKDF in the germline V gene (reference sequence).

The sample holds one count of this clone. The gene calls are TRBV11-3 and TRBJ2-6; D not certain. The V and J ends lost 3 bases and 0 bases respectively, with 9 bases between them. Germline CDR1 and CDR2: SGHNT and YENEEA. The CDR3 runs to 16 residues. The CDR3 DNA reads as TGTGCCAGCAGCTTTCTGTCCTCCTCTGGGGCCAACGTCCTGACTTTC. Translation: CASSFLSSSGANVLTF.

CDR3 loop: CASSTGTIREKLFF. The CDR3, as DNA: TGTGCCAGCAGCACCGGGACAATAAGGGAAAAACTGTTTTTT. V usage is TRBV13 and J usage is TRBJ1-4, with D perhaps matching TRBD1 (6 bases). Deletions cut 5 bases from V and 8 bases from J, with 15 bases between. The CDR3 extends over 14 amino acids. CDR1 PRHDT and CDR2 FYEKMQ come from the germline V gene (reference sequence).

This clone was picked up a small number of times. The chain recombines TRBV5-8 with TRBJ2-5, with TRBD1 identical over 7 bases. CDR3 length: 14 residues. Germline lookup yields CDR1 SGHTS and CDR2 YDEGEE. V dropped 4 bases and J dropped 2; count of bases not matched to a gene: 5. CDR3 in DNA: TGTGCCAGCAGCGTGACAGGGACACAAGAGACCCAGTACTTC. Translated: CASSVTGTQETQYF.

The chain recombines TRBV6-2 or TRBV6-3 with TRBJ1-2; D is possibly TRBD1 (6 bases). CDR3 length equals 14 residues. Germline-derived CDR1 and CDR2 are MNHEY and SVGEGT. The V end was cut by 2 bases, the J end by 5 bases, with 12 bases between. For the CDR3, the DNA is TGTGCCAGCAGTTACCACAGGGAAGGATATGGCTACACCTTC. It codes for CASSYHREGYGYTF.

This CDR3 reads CASSSEGDTQYF. In DNA form, the CDR3 reads TGTGCCAGCAGCTCGGAGGGGGATACGCAGTATTTT. The chain is built from TRBV7-9 and TRBJ2-3, with a tentative D call TRBD2 (6 bases). The CDR3 extends over 12 amino acids. V gave up 4 bases and J gave up 6 bases, with 8 bases separating them. CDR1 and CDR2 from the germline V gene are SEHNR and FQNEAQ (reference sequence).